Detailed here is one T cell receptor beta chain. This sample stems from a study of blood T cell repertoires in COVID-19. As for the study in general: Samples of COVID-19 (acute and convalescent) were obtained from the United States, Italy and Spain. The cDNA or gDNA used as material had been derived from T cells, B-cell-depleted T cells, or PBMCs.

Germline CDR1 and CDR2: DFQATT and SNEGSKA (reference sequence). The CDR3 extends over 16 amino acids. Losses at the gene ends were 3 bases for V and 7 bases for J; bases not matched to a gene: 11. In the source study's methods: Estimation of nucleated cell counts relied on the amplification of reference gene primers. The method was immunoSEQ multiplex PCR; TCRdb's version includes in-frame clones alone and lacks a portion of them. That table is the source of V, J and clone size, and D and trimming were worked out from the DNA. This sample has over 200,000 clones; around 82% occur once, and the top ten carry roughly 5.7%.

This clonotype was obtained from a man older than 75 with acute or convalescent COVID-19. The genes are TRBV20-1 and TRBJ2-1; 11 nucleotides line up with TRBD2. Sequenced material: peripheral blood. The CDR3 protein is CSASTFSGRAGNEQFF. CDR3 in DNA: TGCAGTGCTAGTACCTTTAGCGGGAGGGCTGGGAATGAGCAGTTCTTC.